This TCR beta chain was profiled in a study of shared clonotypes between healthy human individuals. Trimming cost V 0 bases and J 5 bases; bases outside gene matches: 7. The CDR3 runs 15 residues. Germline CDR1 reads SGHDT; CDR2 reads YYEEEE. CD45RO-negative, CCR7-selected cells formed the naive CD8 fraction, which excluded terminally differentiated effector memory CD45RA+ cells. Genomic DNA per cell subset filled all wells of several immunoSEQ plates. Clones were sequenced by immunoSEQ multiplex PCR, and TCRdb holds only the in-frame ones, with some missing. The table shows under 700,000 clones, with roughly 95% occurring only once.

Sequenced input: naive CD8+ T cells sorted from blood. J is TRBJ2-7 and V is TRBV5-6; 8 nucleotides line up with TRBD2. The clonotype was recovered from a woman aged 25 to 39 in good health. The CDR3, as DNA: TGTGCCAGCAGCTTGGACGGGAGGGCCAATCACGAGCAGTACTTC. This gives the protein CASSLDGRANHEQYF.